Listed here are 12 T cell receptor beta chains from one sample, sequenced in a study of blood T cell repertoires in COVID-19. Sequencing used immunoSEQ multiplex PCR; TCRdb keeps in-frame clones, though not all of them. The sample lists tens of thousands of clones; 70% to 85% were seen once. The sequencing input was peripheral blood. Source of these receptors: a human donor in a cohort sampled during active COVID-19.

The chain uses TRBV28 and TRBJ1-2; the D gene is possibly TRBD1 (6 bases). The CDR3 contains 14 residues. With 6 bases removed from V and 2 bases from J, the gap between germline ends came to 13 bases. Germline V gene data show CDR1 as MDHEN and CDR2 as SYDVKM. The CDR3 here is CASRTPQGNYGYTF. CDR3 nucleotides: TGTGCCAGCAGGACACCACAGGGAAACTATGGCTACACCTTC.

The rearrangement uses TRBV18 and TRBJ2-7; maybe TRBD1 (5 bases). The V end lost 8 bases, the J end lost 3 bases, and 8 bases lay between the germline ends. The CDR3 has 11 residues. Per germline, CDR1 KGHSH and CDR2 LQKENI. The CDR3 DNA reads TGTGCCAGCCGGACAAGCTACGAGCAGTACTTC. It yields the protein CASRTSYEQYF.

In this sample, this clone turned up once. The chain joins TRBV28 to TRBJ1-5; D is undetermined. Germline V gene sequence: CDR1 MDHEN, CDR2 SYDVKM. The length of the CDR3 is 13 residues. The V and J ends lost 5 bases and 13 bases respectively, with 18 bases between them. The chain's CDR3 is CASSALRPRIQHF. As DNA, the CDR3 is TGTGCCAGCAGTGCTTTGAGGCCACGCATTCAGCATTTT.

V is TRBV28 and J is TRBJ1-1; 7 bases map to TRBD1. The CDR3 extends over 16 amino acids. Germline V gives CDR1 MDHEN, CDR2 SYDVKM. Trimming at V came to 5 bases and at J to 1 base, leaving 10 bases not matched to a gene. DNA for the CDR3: TGTGCCAGCAGTGCACCGTTAGGGGGCGGGAACACTGAAGCTTTCTTT. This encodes CASSAPLGGGNTEAFF.

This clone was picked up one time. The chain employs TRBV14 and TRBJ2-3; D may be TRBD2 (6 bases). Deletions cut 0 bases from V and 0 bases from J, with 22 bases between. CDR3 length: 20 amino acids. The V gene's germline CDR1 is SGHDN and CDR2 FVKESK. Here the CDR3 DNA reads TGTGCCAGCAGCCAAGATCCGGGGACTCAACAGCGAACTAGCACAGATACGCAGTATTTT. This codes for CASSQDPGTQQRTSTDTQYF.

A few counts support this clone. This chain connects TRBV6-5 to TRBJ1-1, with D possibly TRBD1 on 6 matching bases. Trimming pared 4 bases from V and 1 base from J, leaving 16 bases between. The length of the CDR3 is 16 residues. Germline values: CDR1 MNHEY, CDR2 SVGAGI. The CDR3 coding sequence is TGTGCCAGCAGTTCGAGATCGACAGGACCGAACACTGAAGCTTTCTTT. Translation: CASSSRSTGPNTEAFF.

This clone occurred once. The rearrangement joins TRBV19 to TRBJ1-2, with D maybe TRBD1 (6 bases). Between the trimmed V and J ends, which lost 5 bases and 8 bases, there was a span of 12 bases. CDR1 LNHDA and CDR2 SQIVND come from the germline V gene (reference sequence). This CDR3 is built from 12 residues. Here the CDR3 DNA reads TGTGCCAGTAGTCCCACAGGGATCGGCTACACCTTC. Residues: CASSPTGIGYTF. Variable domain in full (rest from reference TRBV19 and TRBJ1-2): DGGITQSPKYLFRKEGQNVTLSCEQNLNHDAMYWYRQDPGQGLRLIYYSQIVNDFQKGDIAEGYSVSREKKESFPLTVTSAQKNPTAFYLCASSPTGIGYTFGSGTRLTVV.

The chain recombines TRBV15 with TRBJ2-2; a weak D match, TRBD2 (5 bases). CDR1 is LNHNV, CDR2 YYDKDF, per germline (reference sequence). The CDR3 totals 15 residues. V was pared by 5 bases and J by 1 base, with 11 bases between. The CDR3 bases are TGTGCCACCAGCGGAGGAACGGGGAACACCGGGGAGCTGTTTTTT. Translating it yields CATSGGTGNTGELFF.

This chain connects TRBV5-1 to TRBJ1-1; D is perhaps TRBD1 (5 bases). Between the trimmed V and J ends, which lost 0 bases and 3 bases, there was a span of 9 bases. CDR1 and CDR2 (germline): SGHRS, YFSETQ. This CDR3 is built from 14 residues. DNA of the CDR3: TGCGCCAGCAGCTTGGGGGGCACTTACACTGAAGCTTTCTTT. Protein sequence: CASSLGGTYTEAFF.

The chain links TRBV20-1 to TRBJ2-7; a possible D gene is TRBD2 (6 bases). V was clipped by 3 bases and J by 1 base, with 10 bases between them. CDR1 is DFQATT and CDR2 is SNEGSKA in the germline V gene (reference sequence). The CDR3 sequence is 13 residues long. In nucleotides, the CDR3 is TGCAGTGCTAGTGGCGGGGATTCCTACGAGCAGTACTTC. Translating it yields CSASGGDSYEQYF.

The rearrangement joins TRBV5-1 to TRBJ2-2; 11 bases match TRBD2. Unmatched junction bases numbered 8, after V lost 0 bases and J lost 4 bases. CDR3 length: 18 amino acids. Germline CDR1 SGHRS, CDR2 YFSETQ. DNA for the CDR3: TGCGCCAGCAGCTTGGCCGGTAGCGGGGGGGCCGTCACCGGGGAGCTGTTTTTT. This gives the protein CASSLAGSGGAVTGELFF.

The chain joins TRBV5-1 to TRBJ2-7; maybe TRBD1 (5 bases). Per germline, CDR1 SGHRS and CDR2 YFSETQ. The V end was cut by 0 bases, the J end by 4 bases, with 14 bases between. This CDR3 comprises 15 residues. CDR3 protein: CASSLGAGPRYEQYF. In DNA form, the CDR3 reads TGCGCCAGCAGCTTGGGGGCAGGGCCGCGGTACGAGCAGTACTTC.